Listed below are T cell receptor beta chains from one sample, sequenced in a study of cytomegalovirus exposure and HLA in healthy donors. Using immunoSEQ multiplex PCR, the repertoire was profiled, and TCRdb retains in-frame clones only, with some absent. This table has about 140,000 clones, roughly 75% appearing once. The sequenced sample was PBMCs. These TCRs come from a man aged 40-55 years in good health and CMV-seropositive. The CDR3 runs from the conserved cysteine through the conserved F or W. The order of the fields is D gene, V gene, clone size, J gene, CDR3 protein, CDR3 DNA. D genes are given only for firm matches. Clone size is shown for a subset of rows, as once, few, many or a class of expanded clone.

d_gene: TRBD1
v_gene: TRBV7-2
abundance: .
j_gene: TRBJ1-2
CDR3aa: CASSWGTGNGYTF
CDR3nt: TGTGCCAGCAGCTGGGGGACAGGGAATGGCTACACCTTC

d_gene: .
v_gene: TRBV27
abundance: .
j_gene: TRBJ1-5
CDR3aa: CASSRFRGGISNQPQHF
CDR3nt: TGTGCCAGCAGTCGGTTCCGCGGGGGCATAAGCAATCAGCCCCAGCATTTT

d_gene: .
v_gene: TRBV6-6
abundance: .
j_gene: TRBJ1-1
CDR3aa: CASSPPPYGADTEAFF
CDR3nt: TGTGCCAGCAGCCCGCCCCCCTATGGGGCAGACACTGAAGCTTTCTTT

d_gene: TRBD1
v_gene: TRBV5-1
abundance: .
j_gene: TRBJ1-6
CDR3aa: CASSLSGTGWTGSPLHF
CDR3nt: TGCGCCAGCAGCTTGTCTGGGACAGGGTGGACCGGTTCACCCCTCCACTTT

d_gene: TRBD1
v_gene: TRBV4-3
abundance: .
j_gene: TRBJ2-7
CDR3aa: CASSPEREQGALGLPSYEQYF
CDR3nt: TGCGCCAGCAGCCCCGAAAGGGAACAGGGGGCTTTAGGATTACCTTCCTACGAGCAGTACTTC

d_gene: .
v_gene: TRBV6-1
abundance: .
j_gene: TRBJ1-2
CDR3aa: CASRTPIGANYGYTF
CDR3nt: TGTGCCAGCAGGACACCCATCGGGGCTAACTATGGCTACACCTTC

d_gene: .
v_gene: TRBV30
abundance: .
j_gene: TRBJ2-5
CDR3aa: CAWALKQGRETQYF
CDR3nt: TGTGCCTGGGCTCTGAAGCAGGGCAGAGAGACCCAGTACTTC

d_gene: TRBD1
v_gene: TRBV28
abundance: .
j_gene: TRBJ1-1
CDR3aa: CASSRTGGPHTEAFF
CDR3nt: TGTGCCAGCAGTAGAACAGGGGGCCCGCACACTGAAGCTTTCTTT

d_gene: TRBD1
v_gene: TRBV6-5
abundance: .
j_gene: TRBJ2-1
CDR3aa: CASKSDRGKYNEQFF
CDR3nt: TGTGCCAGCAAATCCGACAGGGGCAAGTACAATGAGCAGTTCTTC

d_gene: .
v_gene: TRBV13
abundance: .
j_gene: TRBJ2-2
CDR3aa: CASSYRRGGELFF
CDR3nt: TGTGCCAGCAGCTACAGAAGGGGCGGGGAGCTGTTTTTT

d_gene: .
v_gene: TRBV6-5
abundance: .
j_gene: TRBJ2-3
CDR3aa: CASTGLRRDTQYF
CDR3nt: TGTGCCAGCACGGGACTGCGGAGAGATACGCAGTATTTT

d_gene: .
v_gene: TRBV4-1
abundance: .
j_gene: TRBJ2-7
CDR3aa: CASSQDWGDSYEQYF
CDR3nt: TGCGCCAGCAGCCAAGATTGGGGGGACTCCTACGAGCAGTACTTC

d_gene: .
v_gene: TRBV9
abundance: .
j_gene: TRBJ1-1
CDR3aa: CASSSVRGGAGEAFF
CDR3nt: TGTGCCAGCAGCTCCGTCCGCGGGGGGGCCGGTGAAGCTTTCTTT

d_gene: .
v_gene: TRBV29-1
abundance: .
j_gene: TRBJ2-7
CDR3aa: CSVEGSSYEQYF
CDR3nt: TGCAGCGTTGAGGGCAGCTCCTACGAGCAGTACTTC

d_gene: TRBD2
v_gene: TRBV10-2
abundance: .
j_gene: TRBJ2-1
CDR3aa: CASRAAGGLNNEQFF
CDR3nt: TGCGCCAGCAGAGCAGCGGGGGGGCTGAACAATGAGCAGTTCTTC

d_gene: .
v_gene: TRBV29-1
abundance: .
j_gene: TRBJ2-7
CDR3aa: CSVGTFTTSYEQYF
CDR3nt: TGCAGCGTTGGGACTTTTACGACCTCCTACGAGCAGTACTTC

d_gene: TRBD2
v_gene: TRBV7-2
abundance: few
j_gene: TRBJ2-4
CDR3aa: CASSLTSGSGIQYF
CDR3nt: TGTGCCAGCAGCTTGACTAGCGGGAGTGGCATTCAGTACTTC

d_gene: TRBD1
v_gene: TRBV7-2
abundance: .
j_gene: TRBJ2-1
CDR3aa: CASSSDRGRWNEQFF
CDR3nt: TGTGCCAGCAGCTCGGACAGGGGGCGGTGGAATGAGCAGTTCTTC

d_gene: .
v_gene: TRBV5-6
abundance: .
j_gene: TRBJ1-1
CDR3aa: CASSPPTGWTEAFF
CDR3nt: TGTGCCAGCAGCCCTCCTACAGGGTGGACTGAAGCTTTCTTT

d_gene: .
v_gene: TRBV2
abundance: .
j_gene: TRBJ2-7
CDR3aa: CASSSSGTYEQYF
CDR3nt: TGTGCCAGCAGTAGTTCAGGGACCTACGAGCAGTACTTC

d_gene: .
v_gene: TRBV19
abundance: .
j_gene: TRBJ1-1
CDR3aa: CASITGGVNTEAFF
CDR3nt: TGTGCCAGTATCACTGGAGGTGTGAACACTGAAGCTTTCTTT

d_gene: TRBD1
v_gene: TRBV6-1
abundance: .
j_gene: TRBJ2-2
CDR3aa: CASSIGQGFTGELFF
CDR3nt: TGTGCCAGCAGCATAGGACAGGGGTTCACCGGGGAGCTGTTTTTT

d_gene: .
v_gene: TRBV6-5
abundance: .
j_gene: TRBJ2-3
CDR3aa: CASSYWGPRPIDTQYF
CDR3nt: TGTGCCAGCAGTTATTGGGGCCCCCGTCCCATAGATACGCAGTATTTT

d_gene: TRBD2
v_gene: TRBV27
abundance: .
j_gene: TRBJ2-6
CDR3aa: CATGRDGANVLTF
CDR3nt: TGTGCCACTGGGAGGGATGGGGCCAACGTCCTGACTTTC

d_gene: TRBD2
v_gene: TRBV28
abundance: few
j_gene: TRBJ2-3
CDR3aa: CASSGSGVSTDTQYF
CDR3nt: TGTGCCAGCAGCGGGAGCGGGGTAAGCACAGATACGCAGTATTTT

d_gene: .
v_gene: TRBV9
abundance: .
j_gene: TRBJ1-5
CDR3aa: CASSVGGVNQPQHF
CDR3nt: TGTGCCAGCAGCGTAGGGGGGGTCAATCAGCCCCAGCATTTT

d_gene: TRBD2
v_gene: TRBV7-2
abundance: .
j_gene: TRBJ2-3
CDR3aa: CASSLGLGTDTQYF
CDR3nt: TGTGCCAGCAGCCTAGGACTAGGGACAGATACGCAGTATTTT

d_gene: .
v_gene: TRBV29-1
abundance: .
j_gene: TRBJ1-3
CDR3aa: CSASPSSGNTIYF
CDR3nt: TGCAGCGCTTCTCCTAGCTCTGGAAACACCATATATTTT

d_gene: TRBD1
v_gene: TRBV27
abundance: .
j_gene: TRBJ1-1
CDR3aa: CASSPQGGRRSEAFF
CDR3nt: TGTGCCAGCAGTCCTCAGGGGGGTAGAAGGAGTGAAGCTTTCTTT